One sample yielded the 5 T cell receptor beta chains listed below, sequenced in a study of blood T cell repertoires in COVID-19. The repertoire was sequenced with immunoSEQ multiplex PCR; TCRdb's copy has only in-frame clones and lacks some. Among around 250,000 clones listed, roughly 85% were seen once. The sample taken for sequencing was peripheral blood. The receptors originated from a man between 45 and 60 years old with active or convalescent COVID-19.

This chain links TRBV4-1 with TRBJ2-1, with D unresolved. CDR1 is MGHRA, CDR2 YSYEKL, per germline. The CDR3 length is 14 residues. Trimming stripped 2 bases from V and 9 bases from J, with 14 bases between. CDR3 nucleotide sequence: TGCGCCAGCAGCCAACCTCCCCCGGGTACTGAGCAGTTCTTC. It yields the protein CASSQPPPGTEQFF.

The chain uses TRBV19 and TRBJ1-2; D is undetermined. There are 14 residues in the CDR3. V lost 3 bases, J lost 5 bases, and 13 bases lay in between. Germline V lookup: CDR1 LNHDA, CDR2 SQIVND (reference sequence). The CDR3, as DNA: TGTGCCAGTAGTATCCCGGCGGGAGGATATGGCTACACCTTC. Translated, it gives CASSIPAGGYGYTF.

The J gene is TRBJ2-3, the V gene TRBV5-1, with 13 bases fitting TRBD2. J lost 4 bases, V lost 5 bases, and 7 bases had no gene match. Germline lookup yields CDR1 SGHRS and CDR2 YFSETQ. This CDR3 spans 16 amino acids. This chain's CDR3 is CASRPRTSGSADTQYF. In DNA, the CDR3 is TGCGCCAGCAGGCCCAGGACTAGCGGGAGCGCAGATACGCAGTATTTT.

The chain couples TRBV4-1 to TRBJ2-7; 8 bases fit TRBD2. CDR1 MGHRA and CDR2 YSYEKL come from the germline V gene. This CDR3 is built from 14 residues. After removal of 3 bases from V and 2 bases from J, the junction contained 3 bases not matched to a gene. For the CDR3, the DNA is TGCGCCAGCAGCCACCCGGGACTAGCCTACGAGCAGTACTTC. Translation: CASSHPGLAYEQYF.

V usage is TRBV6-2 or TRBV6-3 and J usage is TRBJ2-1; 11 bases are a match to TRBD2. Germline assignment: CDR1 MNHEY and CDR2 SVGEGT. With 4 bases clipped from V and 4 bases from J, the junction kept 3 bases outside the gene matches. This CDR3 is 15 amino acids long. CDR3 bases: TGTGCCAGCAGTTTAGCGGGGGGGGCATACAATGAGCAGTTCTTC. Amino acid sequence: CASSLAGGAYNEQFF.